This is a list of T cell receptor beta chains from one sample in a study of blood T cell repertoires in COVID-19. The protocol was immunoSEQ multiplex PCR, while the TCRdb copy is restricted to in-frame clones and leaves out a portion. The repertoire includes approximately 24,000 clones, 80% to 90% of them detected once, and about 25% sits in the top ten. The sample consisted of peripheral blood. The receptors come from a human donor with active COVID-19. The donor label of this sample is uncertain. Each CDR3 is given with its conserved first and last residue. D genes are given only for firm matches. Expanded clones get a size class; other rows say once, few or many, or leave the size out.

v_call	j_call	d_call	clone_size	cdr3_aa	cdr3_nt
TRBV10-3	TRBJ2-3	TRBD2	.	CAISESRGVGLAGTTDTQYF	TGTGCCATCAGTGAGTCGAGAGGAGTGGGGCTAGCGGGAACCACAGATACGCAGTATTTT
TRBV29-1	TRBJ2-2	TRBD2	few	CSAGLAANTGELFF	TGCAGCGCCGGACTAGCGGCGAACACCGGGGAGCTGTTTTTT
TRBV6-2/TRBV6-3	TRBJ2-3	TRBD2	.	CASSWGGGSTDTQYF	TGTGCCAGCAGTTGGGGCGGGGGAAGCACAGATACGCAGTATTTT
TRBV19	TRBJ1-5	TRBD1	once	CASSTQTGWLGNQPQHF	TGTGCCAGTAGTACCCAGACAGGGTGGTTGGGCAATCAGCCCCAGCATTTT
TRBV10-1	TRBJ2-2	TRBD2	medium-sized	CASSLSSGGNTGELFF	TGCGCCAGCAGCCTTTCTAGCGGGGGGAACACCGGGGAGCTGTTTTTT
TRBV29-1	TRBJ2-7	TRBD2	once	CSVGLAGTGDEQYF	TGCAGCGTTGGACTAGCGGGGACCGGAGACGAGCAGTACTTC
TRBV3-1/TRBV3-2	TRBJ2-7	TRBD1	.	CASTSPGQGSYEQYF	TGTGCCAGCACCTCACCGGGACAGGGATCCTACGAGCAGTACTTC
TRBV23-1	TRBJ2-7	TRBD1	.	CATLSGQGIHYEQYF	TGCGCCACCTTATCGGGACAGGGGATCCACTACGAGCAGTACTTC
TRBV27	TRBJ1-2	TRBD1	.	CASSFVGQGAYGGYTF	TGTGCCAGCAGTTTTGTGGGACAGGGGGCGTACGGTGGCTACACCTTC
TRBV19	TRBJ2-1	.	.	CASMSSDGGNEQFF	TGTGCCAGTATGAGTTCGGACGGGGGCAATGAGCAGTTCTTC
TRBV11-3	TRBJ2-3	TRBD1	.	CASSPGTGGTDTQYF	TGTGCCAGCAGCCCCGGGACAGGGGGAACAGATACGCAGTATTTT
TRBV6-5	TRBJ1-4	TRBD1	.	CASATGFNEKLFF	TGTGCCAGCGCGACAGGGTTTAATGAAAAACTGTTTTTT
TRBV4-2	TRBJ2-5	TRBD1	.	CASSHKGEGGRQETQYF	TGTGCCAGCAGCCACAAGGGTGAAGGGGGCCGCCAAGAGACCCAGTACTTC
TRBV24-1	TRBJ2-3	TRBD1	.	CATSDATGLNTDTQYF	TGTGCCACCAGTGACGCGACAGGGCTTAACACAGATACGCAGTATTTT
TRBV14	TRBJ2-7	TRBD2	once	CASSPYAGLAGTYEQYF	TGTGCCAGCAGCCCCTACGCCGGACTAGCGGGAACTTACGAGCAGTACTTC
TRBV5-8	TRBJ1-5	.	.	CASSFAGGAQPQHF	TGTGCCAGCAGCTTCGCGGGGGGGGCCCAGCCCCAGCATTTT